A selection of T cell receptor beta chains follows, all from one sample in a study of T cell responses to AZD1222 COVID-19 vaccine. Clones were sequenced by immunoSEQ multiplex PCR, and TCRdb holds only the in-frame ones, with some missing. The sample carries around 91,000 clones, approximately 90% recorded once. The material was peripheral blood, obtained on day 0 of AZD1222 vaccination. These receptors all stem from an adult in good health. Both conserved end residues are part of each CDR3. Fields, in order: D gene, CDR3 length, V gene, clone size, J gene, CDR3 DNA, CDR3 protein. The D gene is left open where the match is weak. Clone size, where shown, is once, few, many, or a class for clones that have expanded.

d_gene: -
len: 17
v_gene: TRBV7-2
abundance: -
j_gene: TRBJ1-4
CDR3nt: TGTGCCAGCAGCTTAGTTCCCCCCTCCCTGACAGGCGAAAAACTGTTTTTT
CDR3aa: CASSLVPPSLTGEKLFF

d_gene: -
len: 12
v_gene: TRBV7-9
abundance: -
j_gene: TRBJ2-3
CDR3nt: TGTGCCAGCAGCTTTGGAGTGGATACGCAGTATTTT
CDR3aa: CASSFGVDTQYF

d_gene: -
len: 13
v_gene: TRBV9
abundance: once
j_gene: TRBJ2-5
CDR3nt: TGTGCCAGCAGCGTAGGGTCCGGGGGGACCCAGTACTTC
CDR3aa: CASSVGSGGTQYF

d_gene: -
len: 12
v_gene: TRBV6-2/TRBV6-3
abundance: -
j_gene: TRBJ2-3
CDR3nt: TGTGCCAGCAGTTACTCACGGGATACGCAGTATTTT
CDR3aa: CASSYSRDTQYF

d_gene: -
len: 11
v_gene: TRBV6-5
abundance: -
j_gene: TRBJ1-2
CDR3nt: TGTGCCAGCAGGCATAACTATGGCTACACCTTC
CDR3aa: CASRHNYGYTF

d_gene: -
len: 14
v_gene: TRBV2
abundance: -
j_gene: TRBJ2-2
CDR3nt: TGTGCCAGCAGGTTAGGACTAAACACCGGGGAGCTGTTTTTT
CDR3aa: CASRLGLNTGELFF

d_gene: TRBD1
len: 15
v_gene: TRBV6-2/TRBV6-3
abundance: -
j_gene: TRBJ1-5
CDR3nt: TGTGCCAGCAGTTACGGGACAGTGAGCAATCAGCCCCAGCATTTT
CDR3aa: CASSYGTVSNQPQHF

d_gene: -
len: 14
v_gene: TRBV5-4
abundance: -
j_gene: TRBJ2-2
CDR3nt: TGTGCCAGCAGCTTGGGACAGCCCACCGGGGAGCTGTTTTTT
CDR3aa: CASSLGQPTGELFF

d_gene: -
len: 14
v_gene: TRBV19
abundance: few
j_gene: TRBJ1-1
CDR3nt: TGTGCCAGTAGTACCCGTGGGGTTGCCACTGAAGCTTTCTTT
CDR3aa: CASSTRGVATEAFF

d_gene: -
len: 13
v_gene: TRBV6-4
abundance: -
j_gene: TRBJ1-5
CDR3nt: TGTGCCAGCAGTGACTCGGTTGGGCAGCCCCAGCATTTT
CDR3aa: CASSDSVGQPQHF

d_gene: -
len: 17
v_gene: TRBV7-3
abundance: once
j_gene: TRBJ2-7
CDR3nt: TGTGCCAGCAGCTTATGGCCTAAAAGGACGGATCCCTACGAGCAGTACTTC
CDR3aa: CASSLWPKRTDPYEQYF

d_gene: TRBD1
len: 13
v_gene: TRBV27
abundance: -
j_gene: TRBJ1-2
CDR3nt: TGTGCCAGCAGTTTAACAGGGGCGGGAGGCTACACCTTC
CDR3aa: CASSLTGAGGYTF

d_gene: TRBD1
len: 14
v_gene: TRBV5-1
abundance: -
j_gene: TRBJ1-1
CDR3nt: TGCGCCAGCAGCGGGACAGGGCTGAACACTGAAGCTTTCTTT
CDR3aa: CASSGTGLNTEAFF

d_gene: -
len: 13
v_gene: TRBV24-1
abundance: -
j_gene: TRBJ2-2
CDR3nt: TGTGCCACCAGTACAGGGAGTACCGGGGAGCTGTTTTTT
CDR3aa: CATSTGSTGELFF

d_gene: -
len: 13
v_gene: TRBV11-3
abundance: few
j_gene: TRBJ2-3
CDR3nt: TGTGCCAGCAGCCCAGACCCTACAGATACGCAGTATTTT
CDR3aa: CASSPDPTDTQYF

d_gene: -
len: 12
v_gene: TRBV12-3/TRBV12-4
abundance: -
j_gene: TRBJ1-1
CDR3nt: TGTGCCAGCAGTTTGGGTCAGAATGAAGCTTTCTTT
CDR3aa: CASSLGQNEAFF